The 10 T cell receptor beta chains below come from one sample, sequenced in a study of shared clonotypes between healthy human individuals (dated by TCRdb to 2018 to 2021). Library creation used the immunoSEQ multiplex PCR assay. Entries here come from immuneACCESS through TCRdb and include only in-frame sequences with V and J called. Some clones fail to appear in such tables; in the studies checked, an unresolved V gene covers under half of the shortfall, and the cause of the remainder is unknown. The sample records 600,000 to 700,000 clones, 55% to 85% of which are singletons. The ten largest clones represent around 2% of the sample. Sequences were obtained from memory CD4+ T cells sorted from blood. This sample's cell subset or site label indicates: CD45RA-negative fraction. These TCRs come from a woman in her 30s in good health.

The chain links TRBV20-1 to TRBJ1-1; D call uncertain. Germline V gene sequence: CDR1 DFQATT, CDR2 SNEGSKA (reference sequence). This CDR3 contains 11 residues. The ends were cut back, 6 bases at V and 6 bases at J, with 11 bases in the middle. CDR3 sequence (DNA): TGCAGTGCCAGGTCCAAATCTGAAGCTTTCTTT. Translating gives CSARSKSEAFF.

The CDR3 nucleotides read TGTGCCAGCAGCATCCCGGGACATACCCTCGGGGAGCAGTACTTC. Its translation is CASSIPGHTLGEQYF. V gene TRBV28 combines with J gene TRBJ2-7, with D perhaps matching TRBD1 (6 bases). Germline CDR1 is MDHEN and CDR2 is SYDVKM. This CDR3 is built from 15 residues. V was cut by 6 bases and J by 7 bases, with 22 bases left in between.

In this sample, this clone turned up a few times. V is TRBV6-6 and J is TRBJ2-3, with a possible D match to TRBD2 (6 bases). CDR3 length equals 15 residues. Deletions cut 5 bases from V and 4 bases from J, with 16 bases between. In germline, CDR1 is MNHNY, CDR2 SVGAGI (reference sequence). The CDR3 DNA reads TGTGCCAGCAGTACCCTGGGGGGAGAATCAGATACGCAGTATTTT. The encoded protein is CASSTLGGESDTQYF.

The V gene is TRBV5-1, the J gene TRBJ2-7, with 9 bases identical to TRBD1. Germline V lookup: CDR1 SGHRS, CDR2 YFSETQ. The CDR3 consists of 17 residues. The V and J ends lost 2 bases and 4 bases, in that order; junction bases with no gene match: 13. In nucleotides, the CDR3 is TGCGCCAGCAGCTTCTCCGCGGGACAGGGACGTGTGTACGAGCAGTACTTC. Amino acid sequence: CASSFSAGQGRVYEQYF.

This clone was observed a handful of times. The chain combines TRBV28 with TRBJ1-2, with unresolved D. Trimming cost V 7 bases and J 4 bases, with 10 bases left between them. The V gene's germline CDR1 is MDHEN and CDR2 SYDVKM. The CDR3 runs 12 residues. The DNA of the CDR3 is TGTGCCAGCACGGCCGGAACCTATGGCTACACCTTC. Translation gives CASTAGTYGYTF.

J is TRBJ2-7 and V is TRBV28; weak D call: TRBD2 (7 bases). With 7 bases removed from V and 5 bases from J, the gap between germline ends came to 24 bases. The CDR3 runs 16 residues. The germline gives CDR1 MDHEN, CDR2 SYDVKM. This chain's CDR3 is CASIPVPRGALDEQYF. CDR3 bases: TGTGCCAGCATCCCTGTCCCCCGGGGGGCTTTAGACGAGCAGTACTTC. Full variable domain (rest looked up from reference TRBV28 and TRBJ2-7): DVKVTQSSRYLVKRTGEKVFLECVQDMDHENMFWYRQDPGLGLRLIYFSYDVKMKEKGDIPEGYSVSREKKERFSLILESASTNQTSMYLCASIPVPRGALDEQYFGPGTRLTVT.

The chain is built from TRBV9 and TRBJ2-5; 11 positions match TRBD2. CDR3 length: 15 amino acids. CDR1 and CDR2 (germline): SGDLS, YYNGEE. J was trimmed by 5 bases and V by 3 bases; bases with no gene match: 6. The DNA of the CDR3 is TGTGCCAGCAGCGAGAATAGCGGGAGGGCGGAGACCCAGTACTTC. Its protein is CASSENSGRAETQYF.

The rearrangement links TRBV2 to TRBJ1-1; no clear D gene. Per germline, CDR1 SNHLY and CDR2 FYNNEI. The ends were cut back, 2 bases at V and 10 bases at J, with 8 bases in the middle. This CDR3 is built from 11 residues. The CDR3 sequence is CASSERSGAFF. CDR3 coding DNA: TGTGCCAGCAGTGAAAGGTCGGGAGCTTTCTTT.

This chain joins TRBV7-8 and TRBJ2-1, with D possibly matching TRBD1 (6 bases). The CDR3 has 13 residues. V was clipped by 2 bases and J by 7 bases, with 9 bases between them. CDR1 is SGHVS, CDR2 FQNEAQ, per germline. The CDR3 region has the DNA TGTGCCAGCAGCTTAAGGACAGATAATGAGCAGTTCTTC. Encoded protein: CASSLRTDNEQFF.

The chain couples TRBV4-1 to TRBJ2-1; D is possibly TRBD2 (6 bases). This CDR3 has 16 residues. Germline loops: CDR1 MGHRA, CDR2 YSYEKL. V shed 4 bases and J shed 4 bases, with 17 bases lying between them. The CDR3 sequence is CASSRRRDLPYNEQFF. The CDR3 region has the DNA TGCGCCAGCAGCCGTCGAAGGGACTTACCGTACAATGAGCAGTTCTTC.